This section outlines one TCR beta chain sequence together with its context. The record originates from a study of blood T cell repertoires in COVID-19. Study-wide background: Material from acute and convalescent COVID-19 was sourced from the United States, Italy and Spain. PBMCs, B-cell-depleted T cells, or T cells provided the cDNA or gDNA that made up the material.

V shed 0 bases, J shed 10 bases, and the junction held 6 bases outside the gene matches. CDR1 is SGHTS and CDR2 is YDEGEE in the germline V gene. This CDR3 region has 14 residues. In the authors' workflow: Reference gene primers were amplified, and this amplification served to estimate nucleated cell counts. Assay used: immunoSEQ multiplex PCR; TCRdb lists only in-frame clones, some missing. That table supplies the V and J calls and clone size; D and trimming were determined from the DNA. The sample includes under 150,000 clones, roughly 84% of them seen just once. The receptor comes from a woman aged 40 to 50 with acute or convalescent COVID-19. Sequenced: peripheral blood. V usage is TRBV5-8 and J usage is TRBJ1-4, with TRBD1 matching 7 bases. CDR3 nucleotides: TGTGCCAGCAGCTTGGAAAGGGGGCATGGAAAACTGTTTTTT. Translation gives CASSLERGHGKLFF.